This entry lists 11 T cell receptor beta chains sequenced from one sample in a study of blood T cells in healthy people across ages. PCR was performed a second time for about 7 to 12 cycles using a sample-barcoded 5' primer and a J-beta primer mix. TCRdb called the 5' RACE reads again in MiXCR, with one record for every CDR3 protein. This table holds 1 million to 1.2 million distinct CDR3 sequences, approximately 38% found once. Sequencing was done on a sample of blood. The receptors come from a man aged 18 to 29 in good health.

Concerning this clonotype itself: The junction departs from germline at one end; a sequencing error may be responsible. This rearrangement joins TRBV6-2 or TRBV6-3 to TRBJ1-1; tentatively, D is TRBD1 (5 bases). CDR1 MNHEY and CDR2 SVGEGT come from the germline V gene. The CDR3 loop spans 13 amino acids. Here the CDR3 reads CAGSPRGESEAFF. The CDR3 region has the DNA TGTGCCGGCAGCCCCCGGGGGGAGTCCGAAGCTTTCTTT.

As DNA, the CDR3 is TGTGCCAGCAGACAACTAGCGGGCCTGGGGACCGGGGAGCTGTTTTTT. Translation: CASRQLAGLGTGELFF. The V gene is TRBV13, the J gene TRBJ2-2; 9 nucleotides line up with TRBD2. The CDR3 is made up of 16 amino acids. The V segment lost 6 bases and the J segment 5 bases; nucleotides outside the gene matches: 10. The germline V gene has CDR1 PRHDT and CDR2 FYEKMQ (reference sequence). Complete variable domain (other parts from reference TRBV13 and TRBJ2-2): AAGVIQSPRHLIKEKRETATLKCYPIPRHDTVYWYQQGPGQDPQFLISFYEKMQSDKGSIPDRFSAQQFSDYHSELNMSSLELGDSALYFCASRQLAGLGTGELFFGEGSRLTVL.

The chain combines TRBV27 with TRBJ1-5; 11 bases map to TRBD1. The V gene's germline CDR1 is MNHEY and CDR2 SMNVEV (reference sequence). The CDR3 spans 17 residues. The ends lost 5 bases at V and 1 base at J; junction bases unmatched: 7. DNA for the CDR3: TGTGCCAGCAGTAGGACAGGGGGCTGGTTGAGCAATCAGCCCCAGCATTTT. Amino acids: CASSRTGGWLSNQPQHF.

The CDR3 sequence is CASSQDWGDRGFNYGYTF. The CDR3 nucleotides are TGTGCCAGCAGCCAAGACTGGGGGGACAGGGGATTTAACTATGGCTACACCTTC. This chain links TRBV4-2 with TRBJ1-2; 10 positions match TRBD1. J was trimmed by 1 base and V by 0 bases; bases with no gene match: 8. This CDR3 region has 18 residues. Germline V gene sequence: CDR1 LGHNA, CDR2 YNFKEQ.

The chain employs TRBV2 and TRBJ1-4; D possibly corresponds to TRBD1 (6 bases). Trimming removed 3 bases from V and 7 bases from J, with 15 bases in between. The CDR3 loop spans 15 amino acids. Per germline, CDR1 SNHLY and CDR2 FYNNEI. The CDR3 loop is CASSEGARVGEKLFF. CDR3 in DNA: TGTGCCAGCAGTGAGGGGGCGAGGGTTGGTGAAAAACTGTTTTTT.

As to this clonotype: This may stem from a read error, because a much larger clone lies one nucleotide away. The V gene is TRBV12-3 or TRBV12-4, the J gene TRBJ2-5, with a weak D call TRBD2 (6 bases). Trimming left V 0 bases short and J 11 bases short, with 19 bases between. The CDR3 covers 15 residues. The CDR3 protein is CASSLAGQGGNEQYF. CDR3 nucleotide sequence: TGTGCCAGCAGTTTAGCTGGGCAGGGCGGGAATGAGCAGTACTTC.

This clonotype was seen a single time. The gene calls are TRBV14 and TRBJ2-7; D unresolved. V was shortened by 0 bases and J by 4 bases, with 13 bases between the two germline ends. Germline CDR1 and CDR2: SGHDN and FVKESK. The CDR3 covers 15 residues. CDR3 in DNA: TGTGCCAGCAGCCAAGAAGGGCCAATTTTTTACGAGCAGTACTTC. Encoded protein: CASSQEGPIFYEQYF.

This clonotype was counted ten times or more. The chain recombines TRBV4-2 with TRBJ2-7; 8 bases align to TRBD1. V was clipped by 0 bases and J by 2 bases; unmatched bases: 3. Per the germline V gene, CDR1 is LGHNA and CDR2 is YNFKEQ. CDR3 length: 15 amino acids. The CDR3 region has the DNA TGTGCCAGCAGCCAAGAGGACAGGGACGCCTACGAGCAGTACTTC. Translation gives CASSQEDRDAYEQYF.

J is TRBJ2-1 and V is TRBV11-2; TRBD1 matches 8 bases. CDR3 length: 21 residues. CDR1 and CDR2 from the germline V gene are SGHAT and FQNNGV. The V segment lost 5 bases and the J segment 0 bases; nucleotides outside the gene matches: 21. CDR3 in DNA: TGTGCCAGCAGCCTCGTTAGTTCAAGGCGACAGGGGACTTACTCCTACAATGAGCAGTTCTTC. Translating it yields CASSLVSSRRQGTYSYNEQFF.

Comment on this clonotype: The junction and the germline gene differ at one end; a read error may be behind it. The chain employs TRBV7-7 and TRBJ2-1; 11 bases match TRBD1. CDR3 length: 14 residues. CDR1 SSHAT and CDR2 FNYEAQ come from the germline V gene (reference sequence). CDR3 DNA: TGTGCTAGCAGCTTAGGGACAGGGGGAGATGAGCAGTTCTTC. Its translation: CASSLGTGGDEQFF.

Of note for this clonotype: The junction and the germline gene differ at one end; a read error may be behind it. The genes are TRBV7-2 and TRBJ1-1, with D possibly being TRBD1 (5 bases). Germline-derived CDR1 and CDR2 are SGHTA and FQGNSA. The CDR3 totals 15 residues. CDR3 loop: CANSPGTRRSTEAFF. Here the CDR3 DNA reads TGTGCCAACAGCCCCGGGACGAGGCGTAGCACTGAAGCTTTCTTT.